This note documents a single T cell receptor (beta chain) sequence. CDR1 and CDR2 from the germline V gene are SGDLS and YYNGEE. This CDR3 has 13 amino acids. The ends were cut back, 3 bases at V and 1 base at J, with 7 bases in the middle. Treg sorting used a CD4+CD25+CD127-/low gate. TCRdb redid the calling of the 5' RACE reads with MiXCR, one entry per CDR3 protein. The sample contains about 9,000 distinct CDR3 sequences, under 50% of which appear only once. This clonotype was sampled from a female donor with breast cancer. The specimen was Tregs sorted from a lymph node. This chain uses TRBV9 with TRBJ1-1; no reliable D call. The CDR3 region is CASSAAPNTEAFF. The CDR3 DNA sequence: TGTGCCAGCAGCGCCGCCCCGAACACTGAAGCTTTCTTT. Together with reference TRBV9 and TRBJ1-1, the CDR3 gives the full variable domain: DSGVTQTPKHLITATGQRVTLRCSPRSGDLSVYWYQQSLDQGLQFLIQYYNGEERAKGNILERFSAQQFPDLHSELNLSSLELGDSALYFCASSAAPNTEAFFGQGTRLTVV.